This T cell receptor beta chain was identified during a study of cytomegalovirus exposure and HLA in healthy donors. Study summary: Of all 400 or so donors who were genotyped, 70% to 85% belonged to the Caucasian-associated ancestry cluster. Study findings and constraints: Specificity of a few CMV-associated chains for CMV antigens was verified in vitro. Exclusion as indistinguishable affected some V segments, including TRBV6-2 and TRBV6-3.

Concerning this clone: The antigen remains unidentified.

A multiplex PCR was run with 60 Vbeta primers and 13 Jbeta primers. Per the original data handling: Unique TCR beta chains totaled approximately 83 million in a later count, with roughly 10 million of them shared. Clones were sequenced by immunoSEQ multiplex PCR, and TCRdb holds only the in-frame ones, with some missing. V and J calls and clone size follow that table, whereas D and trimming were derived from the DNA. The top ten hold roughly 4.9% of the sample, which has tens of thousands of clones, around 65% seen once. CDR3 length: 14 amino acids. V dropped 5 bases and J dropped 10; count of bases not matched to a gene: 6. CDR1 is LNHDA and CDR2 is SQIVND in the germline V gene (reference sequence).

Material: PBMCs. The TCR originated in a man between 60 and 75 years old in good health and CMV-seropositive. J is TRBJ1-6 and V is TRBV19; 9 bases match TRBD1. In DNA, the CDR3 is TGTGCCAGTAGTTTTCGACAGGGGGAGTCACCCCTCCACTTT. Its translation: CASSFRQGESPLHF. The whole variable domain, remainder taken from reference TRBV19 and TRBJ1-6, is DGGITQSPKYLFRKEGQNVTLSCEQNLNHDAMYWYRQDPGQGLRLIYYSQIVNDFQKGDIAEGYSVSREKKESFPLTVTSAQKNPTAFYLCASSFRQGESPLHFGNGTRLTVT.